A selection of T cell receptor beta chains follows, all from one sample in a study of OX40 agonist ivuxolimab in advanced cancers. The repertoire was sequenced with immunoSEQ multiplex PCR; TCRdb's copy has only in-frame clones and lacks some. Found here are 50,000 or so clones, about 93% of them singletons; the top ten hold around 25%. The source material was CD4+ or CD8+ T cells sorted from blood, sampled in a trial of the OX40 agonist ivuxolimab. These receptors were taken from an adult with an advanced solid tumor such as melanoma, head and neck, liver or kidney cancer. The CDR3 runs from the conserved cysteine through the conserved F or W. The order of the fields is V gene, D gene, J gene, clone size, CDR3 DNA, CDR3 protein. The D gene is left open where the match is weak. Size values are once, few and many counts, or a class for expanded clones, and some rows have none.

v_gene: TRBV4-3
d_gene: .
j_gene: TRBJ2-7
abundance: .
CDR3nt: TGCGCCAGCAGCCAAGAGTCCCGGGGGTACTCCTACGAGCAGTACTTC
CDR3aa: CASSQESRGYSYEQYF

v_gene: TRBV7-2
d_gene: .
j_gene: TRBJ1-5
abundance: .
CDR3nt: TGTGCCAGCAGCCCAGACCAACCGGTCGGCAATCAGCCCCAGCATTTT
CDR3aa: CASSPDQPVGNQPQHF

v_gene: TRBV5-4
d_gene: TRBD2
j_gene: TRBJ2-7
abundance: .
CDR3nt: TGTGCCAGCAGCCTTCGCTCTTTGGCGGGAGGGCCTGCCTACGAGCAGTACTTC
CDR3aa: CASSLRSLAGGPAYEQYF

v_gene: TRBV28
d_gene: TRBD2
j_gene: TRBJ2-1
abundance: once
CDR3nt: TGTGCCAGCAGTTCACTACTAGCGTTAAAGCAGTTCTTC
CDR3aa: CASSSLLALKQFF

v_gene: TRBV15
d_gene: TRBD2
j_gene: TRBJ2-5
abundance: once
CDR3nt: TGTGCCACCGCTCCGGGACTAGCGGGTTTCGGCGTGGAGACCCAGTACTTC
CDR3aa: CATAPGLAGFGVETQYF

v_gene: TRBV9
d_gene: .
j_gene: TRBJ2-5
abundance: .
CDR3nt: TGTGCCAGCAGCGTAGCCGGGGGCTCAAGAGAGACCCAGTACTTC
CDR3aa: CASSVAGGSRETQYF

v_gene: TRBV4-2
d_gene: .
j_gene: TRBJ1-3
abundance: few
CDR3nt: TGTGCCAGCAGCCAAGACAGATTCTCTGGAAACACCATATATTTT
CDR3aa: CASSQDRFSGNTIYF

v_gene: TRBV5-8
d_gene: .
j_gene: TRBJ2-4
abundance: .
CDR3nt: TGTGCCAGCAGCTTGGAAGTGATAGCCAAAAACATTCAGTACTTC
CDR3aa: CASSLEVIAKNIQYF

v_gene: TRBV7-8
d_gene: TRBD2
j_gene: TRBJ2-1
abundance: .
CDR3nt: TGTGCCAGCAGCTTTAGCGGGAGGGCCGATGAGCAGTTCTTC
CDR3aa: CASSFSGRADEQFF

v_gene: TRBV28
d_gene: .
j_gene: TRBJ2-7
abundance: .
CDR3nt: TGTGCCAGCAGGAGTTTACTCGATATCATCTCCAACGAGCAGTACTTC
CDR3aa: CASRSLLDIISNEQYF

v_gene: TRBV5-6
d_gene: TRBD1
j_gene: TRBJ2-7
abundance: once
CDR3nt: TGTGCCAGCAGCACGGGACAGGGAATCCACGAGCAGTACTTC
CDR3aa: CASSTGQGIHEQYF

v_gene: TRBV5-1
d_gene: TRBD1
j_gene: TRBJ1-5
abundance: once
CDR3nt: TGCGCCAGCAGCTTGCAGGGGGGTCAGCCCCAGCATTTT
CDR3aa: CASSLQGGQPQHF

v_gene: TRBV4-3
d_gene: .
j_gene: TRBJ2-2
abundance: .
CDR3nt: TGCGCCAGCAGCCAGTTCGGGTCCGGGGAGCTGTTTTTT
CDR3aa: CASSQFGSGELFF

v_gene: TRBV11-2
d_gene: .
j_gene: TRBJ1-5
abundance: .
CDR3nt: TGTGCCAGCAGCCAGAGGAGGGCAAATCAGCCCCAGCATTTT
CDR3aa: CASSQRRANQPQHF

v_gene: TRBV11-1
d_gene: .
j_gene: TRBJ2-1
abundance: .
CDR3nt: TGTGCCAGCAGCTTAACCTCAAGCTCCTACAATGAGCAGTTCTTC
CDR3aa: CASSLTSSSYNEQFF

v_gene: TRBV7-9
d_gene: TRBD2
j_gene: TRBJ2-7
abundance: once
CDR3nt: TGTGCCAGCAGCTTTGCTAGCGGGAGGCTCGAGCAGTACTTC
CDR3aa: CASSFASGRLEQYF

v_gene: TRBV19
d_gene: .
j_gene: TRBJ2-2
abundance: .
CDR3nt: TGTGCCAGTAGTATAGGGCTCACCGGGGAGCTGTTTTTT
CDR3aa: CASSIGLTGELFF

v_gene: TRBV15
d_gene: TRBD1
j_gene: TRBJ2-7
abundance: .
CDR3nt: TGTGCCACCAGCAGGCCGGGACAGGGGTCCTACGAGCAGTACTTC
CDR3aa: CATSRPGQGSYEQYF

v_gene: TRBV30
d_gene: .
j_gene: TRBJ2-1
abundance: .
CDR3nt: TGTGCCTGGAGTGTGGGGGATTTTGAGCAGTTCTTC
CDR3aa: CAWSVGDFEQFF

v_gene: TRBV9
d_gene: TRBD2
j_gene: TRBJ2-3
abundance: .
CDR3nt: TGTGCCAGCAGCGTAGTGATAGCGGGGGGCACAGATACGCAGTATTTT
CDR3aa: CASSVVIAGGTDTQYF

v_gene: TRBV10-2
d_gene: .
j_gene: TRBJ2-7
abundance: .
CDR3nt: TGCGCCAGCAGTGAGATATCGGGCTCTTACGAGCAGTACTTC
CDR3aa: CASSEISGSYEQYF

v_gene: TRBV7-9
d_gene: .
j_gene: TRBJ2-2
abundance: .
CDR3nt: TGTGCCAGCAGCGCAGGGGTAGGAAACACCGGGGAGCTGTTTTTT
CDR3aa: CASSAGVGNTGELFF

v_gene: TRBV10-1
d_gene: .
j_gene: TRBJ2-7
abundance: .
CDR3nt: TGCGCCAGCAGTGTACAGTCCACCTACGAGCAGTACTTC
CDR3aa: CASSVQSTYEQYF

v_gene: TRBV6-5
d_gene: .
j_gene: TRBJ1-2
abundance: .
CDR3nt: TGTGCCAGCAGTTACGACTCGCCGGGATCTAACTATGGCTACACCTTC
CDR3aa: CASSYDSPGSNYGYTF

v_gene: TRBV14
d_gene: TRBD1
j_gene: TRBJ2-3
abundance: .
CDR3nt: TGTGCCAGCAGCCAAGCCTGGGGAACAAGGACAGGGAATGCAGATACGCAGTATTTT
CDR3aa: CASSQAWGTRTGNADTQYF

v_gene: TRBV27
d_gene: .
j_gene: TRBJ1-2
abundance: .
CDR3nt: TGTGCCAGCAGTTTAAACAGCCACTATGGCTACACCTTC
CDR3aa: CASSLNSHYGYTF

v_gene: TRBV11-2
d_gene: TRBD2
j_gene: TRBJ2-7
abundance: .
CDR3nt: TGTGCCAGCAGCGGACGACTAGCGGGAGGCTTGAGCGAGCAGTACTTC
CDR3aa: CASSGRLAGGLSEQYF

v_gene: TRBV19
d_gene: .
j_gene: TRBJ2-3
abundance: .
CDR3nt: TGTGCCAGTAGCTACTCTCGAGGGGGAGATACGCAGTATTTT
CDR3aa: CASSYSRGGDTQYF

v_gene: TRBV9
d_gene: .
j_gene: TRBJ1-1
abundance: .
CDR3nt: TGTGCCAGCAGCGTAGATGACACTGAAGCTTTCTTT
CDR3aa: CASSVDDTEAFF

v_gene: TRBV27
d_gene: TRBD2
j_gene: TRBJ2-1
abundance: once
CDR3nt: TGTGCCAGCAGTTTAGGTGCTAGCGGGAGGTACAATGAGCAGTTCTTC
CDR3aa: CASSLGASGRYNEQFF

v_gene: TRBV29-1
d_gene: TRBD2
j_gene: TRBJ2-1
abundance: .
CDR3nt: TGCAGCGTTGAGCCAGGGAGTACAGCGGGAGGGTTGTATGAGCAGTTCTTC
CDR3aa: CSVEPGSTAGGLYEQFF

v_gene: TRBV6-5
d_gene: .
j_gene: TRBJ2-7
abundance: .
CDR3nt: TGTGCCAGCAGTTACTCGGAGTTTGGCGAGCAGTACTTC
CDR3aa: CASSYSEFGEQYF

v_gene: TRBV7-6
d_gene: TRBD1
j_gene: TRBJ1-3
abundance: .
CDR3nt: TGTGCCAGCAGCTTAGCGGGGACAGGTCGGCCTGGAAACACCATATATTTT
CDR3aa: CASSLAGTGRPGNTIYF

v_gene: TRBV27
d_gene: TRBD2
j_gene: TRBJ2-1
abundance: .
CDR3nt: TGTGCCAGCAGTCTCCAAGCGGGAGAGGCATACAATGAGCAGTTCTTC
CDR3aa: CASSLQAGEAYNEQFF

v_gene: TRBV11-2
d_gene: .
j_gene: TRBJ2-1
abundance: .
CDR3nt: TGTGCCAGCAGCTTAGATCAAACTAGACTAGGGTACGATGAGCAGTTCTTC
CDR3aa: CASSLDQTRLGYDEQFF

v_gene: TRBV13
d_gene: TRBD2
j_gene: TRBJ2-2
abundance: .
CDR3nt: TGTGCCAGCAGCTTGGCTAGCGGGAGCGAGGACACCGGGGAGCTGTTTTTT
CDR3aa: CASSLASGSEDTGELFF

v_gene: TRBV27
d_gene: .
j_gene: TRBJ2-7
abundance: .
CDR3nt: TGTGCCAGCAGCCAAGGGCAAACCTACGAGCAGTACTTC
CDR3aa: CASSQGQTYEQYF

v_gene: TRBV7-8
d_gene: TRBD2
j_gene: TRBJ2-5
abundance: .
CDR3nt: TGTGCCAGCAGCTCCTTTAGCGGGACGGAGGAGACCCAGTACTTC
CDR3aa: CASSSFSGTEETQYF

v_gene: TRBV30
d_gene: .
j_gene: TRBJ1-1
abundance: .
CDR3nt: TGTGCCTGGAGTTATGGCCAGGGAGGCACTGAAGCTTTCTTT
CDR3aa: CAWSYGQGGTEAFF

v_gene: TRBV6-8
d_gene: .
j_gene: TRBJ2-7
abundance: once
CDR3nt: TGTGCCAGCGCTCGAAAAGGGGTCTCCTACGAGCAGTACTTC
CDR3aa: CASARKGVSYEQYF

v_gene: TRBV5-1
d_gene: .
j_gene: TRBJ2-3
abundance: .
CDR3nt: TGCGCCAGCAGTCTTCTCAGAGGAGCTAGCACAGATACGCAGTATTTT
CDR3aa: CASSLLRGASTDTQYF

v_gene: TRBV28
d_gene: TRBD1
j_gene: TRBJ1-3
abundance: .
CDR3nt: TGTGCCAGCAGGCACAGGGGCCTTACTGGAAACACCATATATTTT
CDR3aa: CASRHRGLTGNTIYF

v_gene: TRBV6-5
d_gene: .
j_gene: TRBJ2-1
abundance: .
CDR3nt: TGTGCCAGCAGGAGAGGGATCTCCTACAATGAGCAGTTCTTC
CDR3aa: CASRRGISYNEQFF

v_gene: TRBV19
d_gene: .
j_gene: TRBJ2-4
abundance: .
CDR3nt: TGTGCCAGTAAAGGGACACGCCAAGGGGAGAACATTCAGTACTTC
CDR3aa: CASKGTRQGENIQYF

v_gene: TRBV27
d_gene: .
j_gene: TRBJ1-1
abundance: .
CDR3nt: TGTGCCAGCAGGTGGGACGGACCTAACACTGAAGCTTTCTTT
CDR3aa: CASRWDGPNTEAFF

v_gene: TRBV13
d_gene: .
j_gene: TRBJ2-4
abundance: once
CDR3nt: TGTGCCAGCAGCTCCGTAGGCCTAACCAAAAACATTCAGTACTTC
CDR3aa: CASSSVGLTKNIQYF

v_gene: TRBV6-5
d_gene: .
j_gene: TRBJ2-2
abundance: .
CDR3nt: TGTGCCAGCAGTTACTCGACAAGGGGTTCCGGGGAGCTGTTTTTT
CDR3aa: CASSYSTRGSGELFF

v_gene: TRBV29-1
d_gene: .
j_gene: TRBJ1-2
abundance: .
CDR3nt: TGCAGCGTTCTGGCCCCCTGGGACTATGGCTACACCTTC
CDR3aa: CSVLAPWDYGYTF

v_gene: TRBV4-3
d_gene: .
j_gene: TRBJ2-2
abundance: .
CDR3nt: TGCGCCAGCAGCCAAGACGGGGTGGGCGACACCGGGGAGCTGTTTTTT
CDR3aa: CASSQDGVGDTGELFF

v_gene: TRBV29-1
d_gene: .
j_gene: TRBJ2-1
abundance: .
CDR3nt: TGCAGCGTTGAAGGTAATAGCGGCAATGAGCAGTTCTTC
CDR3aa: CSVEGNSGNEQFF

v_gene: TRBV19
d_gene: .
j_gene: TRBJ2-7
abundance: once
CDR3nt: TGTGCCAGTAGTGCGGGACAGCCCTACGAGCAGTACTTC
CDR3aa: CASSAGQPYEQYF

v_gene: TRBV28
d_gene: TRBD1
j_gene: TRBJ1-1
abundance: once
CDR3nt: TGTGCCAGCAGGGAGGGACAGATCAACACTGAAGCTTTCTTT
CDR3aa: CASREGQINTEAFF

v_gene: TRBV9
d_gene: .
j_gene: TRBJ1-4
abundance: .
CDR3nt: TGTGCCAGCAGCGCGTATGGTGAACTGTTTTTT
CDR3aa: CASSAYGELFF